These T cell receptor beta chains were read from a single sample in a study of cytomegalovirus exposure and HLA in healthy donors. The protocol was immunoSEQ multiplex PCR, while the TCRdb copy is restricted to in-frame clones and leaves out a portion. The sample gives about 240,000 clones, approximately 84% of which show up once; roughly 1.2% is in the top ten. The sample comprised PBMCs. The source of these receptors is a woman in her 30s in good health and CMV-seropositive. The CDR3 runs from the conserved cysteine through the conserved F or W. A D gene is named only where the DNA matches it firmly.

cdr3_length j_call d_call v_call cdr3_nt cdr3_aa
18 TRBJ1-1 TRBD1 TRBV5-5 TGTGCCAGCAGCTTGGAGACAGGGTCTGGGACGGGTCTTACTGAAGCTTTCTTT CASSLETGSGTGLTEAFF
15 TRBJ2-1 NA TRBV5-1 TGCGCCAGCAGCCCGACTAGTGGGTCCTACAATGAGCAGTTCTTC CASSPTSGSYNEQFF
13 TRBJ2-7 TRBD2 TRBV27 TGTGCCAGCAGCCCGGGAGGGTTTAACGAGCAGTACTTC CASSPGGFNEQYF
16 TRBJ2-7 TRBD1 TRBV6-1 TGTGCCAGCAGTGAACCGGGACAGGGGTTAGAGTACGAGCAGTACTTC CASSEPGQGLEYEQYF
15 TRBJ2-7 TRBD1 TRBV18 TGTGCCAGCTCACCTAAGACAGGGGAGTACGACGAGCAGTACTTC CASSPKTGEYDEQYF
16 TRBJ2-5 TRBD2 TRBV6-6 TGTGCCAGCAGGTATTTAGCGGGAGATGAGGAAGAGACCCAGTACTTC CASRYLAGDEEETQYF
12 TRBJ1-3 TRBD1 TRBV25-1 TGTGCCAGCAGTGGGACAGGGTACACCATATATTTT CASSGTGYTIYF
14 TRBJ1-1 NA TRBV9 TGTGCCAGCAGCGTAGGCAGGCAGAACACTGAAGCTTTCTTT CASSVGRQNTEAFF
13 TRBJ1-2 NA TRBV9 TGTGCCAGCAGCGTGGGGGGGGCTGATGGCTACACCTTC CASSVGGADGYTF
19 TRBJ2-5 TRBD2 TRBV9 TGTGCCAGCAGCGTAGCGGTTGGCGGGAGGGGCAGGGGAGGACAGACCCAGTACTTC CASSVAVGGRGRGGQTQYF
15 TRBJ1-5 NA TRBV21-1 TGTGCCAGCAGCAGGACTACAATACGGTGTCAGCCCCAGCATTTT CASSRTTIRCQPQHF
11 TRBJ2-7 NA TRBV20-1 TGCAGTGCCCCCCTTGGGCACGAGCAGTACTTC CSAPLGHEQYF
16 TRBJ2-3 TRBD1 TRBV9 TGTGCCAGCAGCTTCTTGGACAGGGGAGTGGCAGATACGCAGTATTTT CASSFLDRGVADTQYF
13 TRBJ2-5 TRBD1 TRBV5-4 TGTGCCAGCAGTCCCGGGACAGAAGAGACCCAGTACTTC CASSPGTEETQYF
14 TRBJ1-5 NA TRBV6-9 TGTGCCAGCAAGGGGGGGCCCCCTATTTCGGCCCAGCATTTT CASKGGPPISAQHF
16 TRBJ2-7 NA TRBV5-4 TGTGCCAGCAGCTTGGAGGGCGGGCGGAGGAGTTACGAGCAGTACTTC CASSLEGGRRSYEQYF
16 TRBJ2-7 TRBD1 TRBV19 TGTGCCAGTTCCCCCACAGGGGGCCTAGCCACCCACGAGCAGTACTTC CASSPTGGLATHEQYF
16 TRBJ2-1 NA TRBV28 TGTGCCAGCACCTACTCTGGGGGGATGGATAACAATGAGCAGTTCTTC CASTYSGGMDNNEQFF
17 TRBJ2-5 TRBD2 TRBV11-2 TGTGCCAGCAGCTTAGTTCTAGCTAGCGGGAGGGAAGAGACCCAGTACTTC CASSLVLASGREETQYF